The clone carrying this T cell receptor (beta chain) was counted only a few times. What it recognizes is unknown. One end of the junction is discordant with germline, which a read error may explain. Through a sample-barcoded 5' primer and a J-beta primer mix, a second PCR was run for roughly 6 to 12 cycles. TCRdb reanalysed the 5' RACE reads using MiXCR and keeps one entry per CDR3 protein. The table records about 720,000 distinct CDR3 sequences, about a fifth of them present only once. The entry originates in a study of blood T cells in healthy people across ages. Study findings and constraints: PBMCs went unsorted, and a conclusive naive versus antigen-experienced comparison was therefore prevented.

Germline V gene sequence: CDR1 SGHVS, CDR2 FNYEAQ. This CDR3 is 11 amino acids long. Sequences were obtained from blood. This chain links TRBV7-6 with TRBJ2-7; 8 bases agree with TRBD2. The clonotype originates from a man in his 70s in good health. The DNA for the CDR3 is TGTGCCAGCAGCGCGGGACTAGAGGCGTTCTTC. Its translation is CASSAGLEAFF. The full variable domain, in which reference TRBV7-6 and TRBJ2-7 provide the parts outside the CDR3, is GAGVSQSPRYKVTKRGQDVALRCDPISGHVSLYWYRQALGQGPEFLTYFNYEAQQDKSGLPNDRFSAERPEGSISTLTIQRTEQRDSAMYRCASSAGLEAFFGPGTRLTVT.